The 9 T cell receptor beta chains below all came from one sample that was sequenced in a study of blood T cell repertoires in COVID-19. TCRdb's copy holds only in-frame clones and misses some; the assay was immunoSEQ multiplex PCR. The data show some 87,000 clones, 80% seen once. Sequencing was carried out using peripheral blood. The source of these receptors is a man aged 45-65 years who had recovered from COVID-19.

The gene calls are TRBV3-1 (or the pseudogene TRBV3-2) and TRBJ2-7, with D uncertain. V was cut by 4 bases and J by 2 bases, with 6 bases left in between. Germline values: CDR1 LGHDT, CDR2 YNNKEL (reference sequence). The CDR3 covers 12 residues. The CDR3 DNA sequence: TGTGCCAGCAGCCCCGGTACCTACGAGCAGTACTTC. Protein: CASSPGTYEQYF.

This clone was counted a single time. This chain connects TRBV3-1 (or the pseudogene TRBV3-2) to TRBJ2-7, with 8 bases lining up with TRBD1. V shed 1 base, J shed 0 bases, and the junction held 2 bases outside the gene matches. The CDR3 runs 15 residues. Germline V gene sequence: CDR1 LGHDT, CDR2 YNNKEL (reference sequence). CDR3 residues: CASSQVQGASYEQYF. The CDR3, as DNA: TGTGCCAGCAGCCAAGTCCAGGGGGCCTCCTACGAGCAGTACTTC.

The genes are TRBV25-1 and TRBJ2-1; TRBD2 agrees at 9 bases. The CDR3 loop spans 15 amino acids. V shed 4 bases, J shed 10 bases, and the junction held 11 bases outside the gene matches. Germline V gives CDR1 MGHDK, CDR2 SYGVNS. CDR3 DNA: TGTGCCAGCAGTGGAACAGGGACTCTAGCGGGAGAGCAGTTCTTC. Translated: CASSGTGTLAGEQFF.

This clone was found once. The chain employs TRBV18 and TRBJ2-2; TRBD2 agrees at 13 bases. V dropped 3 bases and J dropped 0; count of bases not matched to a gene: 1. CDR1 is KGHSH, CDR2 LQKENI, per germline. This CDR3 spans 17 amino acids. The CDR3 loop reads CASSPGTSGTNTGELFF. CDR3 bases: TGTGCCAGCTCACCCGGGACTAGCGGGACGAACACCGGGGAGCTGTTTTTT.

This chain connects TRBV19 to TRBJ1-2, with D perhaps TRBD1 (6 bases). Germline CDR1 LNHDA, CDR2 SQIVND (reference sequence). The CDR3 covers 14 residues. V lost 0 bases, J lost 4 bases, and 9 bases lay in between. CDR3 amino acids: CASSIDDRFYGYTF. The CDR3 DNA follows: TGTGCCAGTAGTATAGATGACAGGTTCTATGGCTACACCTTC.

The chain carries TRBV29-1 and TRBJ1-3, with D uncertain. The V and J ends lost 6 bases and 0 bases respectively, with 6 bases between them. This CDR3 is 12 amino acids long. Germline assignment: CDR1 SQVTM and CDR2 ANQGSEA. CDR3 amino acids: CSVSVSGNTIYF. CDR3 bases: TGCAGCGTCTCAGTCTCTGGAAACACCATATATTTT.

V gene TRBV15 combines with J gene TRBJ1-6; D uncertain. The CDR3 has 15 amino acids. Germline CDR1 and CDR2: LNHNV and YYDKDF (reference sequence). Trimming pared 2 bases from V and 8 bases from J, leaving 13 bases between. The CDR3 sequence: CATSRLSGGDSPLHF. Here the CDR3 DNA reads TGTGCCACCAGCAGACTCAGTGGTGGTGATTCACCCCTCCACTTT.

The genes are TRBV5-5 and TRBJ1-1; no firm D call. The CDR3 is 14 amino acids. Trimming cost V 4 bases and J 2 bases, with 12 bases left between them. CDR1 and CDR2 (germline): SGHKS, YYEKEE (reference sequence). CDR3 in amino acids: CASSPGRGNTEAFF. The CDR3 DNA reads as TGTGCCAGCAGCCCCGGACGGGGAAACACTGAAGCTTTCTTT.

The chain has TRBV18 and TRBJ2-2; TRBD2 agrees at 9 bases. The CDR3 length is 16 residues. V shed 3 bases, J shed 1 base, and the junction held 3 bases outside the gene matches. Germline V gene lookup returns CDR1 KGHSH and CDR2 LQKENI. CDR3 protein: CASSPPSGMNTGELFF. The CDR3 region has the DNA TGTGCCAGCTCACCGCCTAGCGGGATGAACACCGGGGAGCTGTTTTTT.